Below are 30 T cell receptor beta chains sequenced from a single sample in a study of T-cell reconstitution after alpha-beta-depleted transplantation in children. As it was prepared, the TCRbeta library received unique molecular identifiers. Via MiXCR, TCRdb re-called the PCR reads, giving one row per CDR3 protein. The sample holds some 550,000 distinct CDR3 sequences, 15% to 20% seen once. The input for sequencing was PBMCs from the stem cell graft donor, taken from the stem cell graft. The receptors come from a human donor who donated a stem cell graft to a child with acute lymphoblastic leukemia.

The chain joins TRBV5-1 to TRBJ1-1; D perhaps matches TRBD1 (5 bases). V dropped 0 bases and J dropped 4 bases, with 16 bases sitting between them. This CDR3 has 16 residues. The germline CDR1 and CDR2 sequences are SGHRS and YFSETQ. CDR3 residues: CASSLGMGRLGTEAFF. In DNA form, the CDR3 reads TGCGCCAGCAGCTTGGGGATGGGGCGACTTGGCACTGAAGCTTTCTTT.

This rearrangement joins TRBV27 to TRBJ2-7, with 7 bases fitting TRBD1. Germline trimming cut 6 bases from V and 3 bases from J; bases unmatched to any gene: 8. CDR3 size: 14 residues. Germline V CDR1 and CDR2: MNHEY, SMNVEV (reference sequence). The CDR3 region is CASSLTGRYYEQYF. The CDR3 DNA sequence: TGTGCCAGCAGCCTGACAGGGCGGTACTACGAGCAGTACTTC.

The table lists this clonotype with a few counts. The chain has TRBV12-3 or TRBV12-4 and TRBJ2-5; 10 bases agree with TRBD1. CDR3 length equals 14 residues. The trim removed 4 bases at V and 4 bases at J, leaving 3 bases unmatched. CDR3 DNA sequence: TGTGCCAGCAGTTACAGGGACAGGGGAGAGACCCAGTACTTC. Translated, it gives CASSYRDRGETQYF.

The genes are TRBV5-4 and TRBJ1-3, with 7 bases aligning to TRBD1. CDR1 SGHNT and CDR2 YYREEE come from the germline V gene (reference sequence). The CDR3 consists of 15 residues. V lost 4 bases, J lost 2 bases, and 6 bases stayed unmatched. The CDR3 nucleotides are TGTGCCAGCAGCCCCGGTGGGACAGCTGGAAACACCATATATTTT. This gives the protein CASSPGGTAGNTIYF. The complete variable domain, with remaining parts taken from reference TRBV5-4 and TRBJ1-3, reads ETGVTQSPTHLIKTRGQQVTLRCSSQSGHNTVSWYQQALGQGPQFIFQYYREEENGRGNFPPRFSGLQFPNYSSELNVNALELDDSALYLCASSPGGTAGNTIYFGEGSWLTVV.

The chain uses TRBV27 and TRBJ2-1; maybe TRBD2 (6 bases). The CDR3 sequence is 16 residues long. V lost 8 bases and J 3 bases, leaving 20 bases between the germline ends. In germline, CDR1 is MNHEY, CDR2 SMNVEV (reference sequence). CDR3 DNA sequence: TGTGCCAGCTGTTCAACCCCTAGCGAGTACTACAATGAGCAGTTCTTC. The encoded protein is CASCSTPSEYYNEQFF.

The chain has TRBV20-1 and TRBJ2-3; 10 bases are a match to TRBD2. V gave up 0 bases and J gave up 4 bases; unmatched junction bases: 7. Germline values: CDR1 DFQATT, CDR2 SNEGSKA (reference sequence). CDR3 length: 16 amino acids. The CDR3 nucleotides read TGCAGTGCTAGAGAGGCAAGCGGGAGGGTCCCAGATACGCAGTATTTT. Residues: CSAREASGRVPDTQYF.

The CDR3 nucleotides read TGTGCCACCAGCACCGGGACTTTTTACACCGGGGAGCTGTTTTTT. Protein sequence: CATSTGTFYTGELFF. The rearrangement uses TRBV15 and TRBJ2-2, with D tentatively TRBD2 (6 bases). Germline V gene sequence: CDR1 LNHNV, CDR2 YYDKDF (reference sequence). There are 15 residues in the CDR3. V lost 4 bases and J 3 bases, leaving 12 bases between the germline ends.

V gene TRBV7-9 combines with J gene TRBJ2-6; unclear D gene. The CDR3 runs to 16 residues. V was shortened by 3 bases and J by 4 bases, with 13 bases between the two germline ends. Per the germline V gene, CDR1 is SEHNR and CDR2 is FQNEAQ (reference sequence). This CDR3 is CASSFRVREGANVLTF. DNA of the CDR3: TGTGCCAGCAGCTTTAGAGTGCGCGAGGGGGCCAACGTCCTGACTTTC. Using reference TRBV7-9 and TRBJ2-6 for the parts outside the CDR3, the full variable domain is DTGVSQNPRHKITKRGQNVTFRCDPISEHNRLYWYRQTLGQGPEFLTYFQNEAQLEKSRLLSDRFSAERPKGSFSTLEIQRTEQGDSAMYLCASSFRVREGANVLTFGAGSRLTVL.

This clonotype was picked up many times. One end of the junction fails to match germline, which may point to a read error. The chain combines TRBV12-3 or TRBV12-4 with TRBJ1-1; possible D gene TRBD1, 5 bases. The CDR3 is 13 residues long. CDR3 in DNA: TGCGCCAGCAGCTTCGGGGCGAACACTGAAGCTTTCTTT. Amino acid sequence: CASSFGANTEAFF.

V gene TRBV27 combines with J gene TRBJ1-1; D is unclear. Germline V gene lookup returns CDR1 MNHEY and CDR2 SMNVEV (reference sequence). Trimming left V 4 bases short and J 8 bases short, with 11 bases between. The CDR3 runs 12 residues. The CDR3 DNA is TGTGCCAGCAGTTCAGATGGCCGAGAAGCTTTCTTT. Amino acid sequence: CASSSDGREAFF.

The rearrangement links TRBV7-2 to TRBJ2-1; 11 bases agree with TRBD1. The V and J ends lost 8 bases and 3 bases, in that order; junction bases with no gene match: 9. The length of the CDR3 is 16 residues. CDR1 is SGHTA, CDR2 FQGNSA, per germline. The CDR3 DNA follows: TGTGCCAGCGCCCGCCCGGGACAGGGGGTCTACAATGAGCAGTTCTTC. It encodes CASARPGQGVYNEQFF.

The gene calls are TRBV6-2 or TRBV6-3 and TRBJ1-5; D is perhaps TRBD1 (6 bases). The CDR3 sequence is 15 residues long. CDR1 and CDR2 (germline): MNHEY, SVGEGT. Trimming shortened V by 6 bases and J by 7 bases, and 19 bases separated the two germline ends. The CDR3 loop is CASRRDTDTGQPQHF. CDR3 coding DNA: TGTGCCAGCAGGAGGGACACCGATACGGGGCAGCCCCAGCATTTT.

This chain links TRBV7-2 with TRBJ2-7, with 10 bases identical to TRBD1. The CDR3 covers 14 residues. Looked up from germline, CDR1 is SGHTA and CDR2 is FQGNSA. V lost 5 bases, J lost 4 bases, and 5 bases stayed unmatched. The chain's CDR3 is CASSKGQGEYEQYF. CDR3 bases: TGTGCCAGCAGCAAAGGACAGGGGGAGTACGAGCAGTACTTC.

About this clonotype: One end of the junction is discordant with germline, which a read error may explain. The chain carries TRBV19 and TRBJ2-2, with 10 bases fitting TRBD1. Looked up from germline, CDR1 is LNHDA and CDR2 is SQIVND (reference sequence). This CDR3 has 13 amino acids. CDR3 sequence (DNA): TGTGCCACCTCGGACAGGGGGGACGGGGAGCTGTTTTTC. This translates into CATSDRGDGELFF.

A few counts support this clonotype. The chain uses TRBV5-1 and TRBJ1-1; D uncertain. V lost 0 bases and J 2 bases, leaving 8 bases between the germline ends. Germline CDR1 SGHRS, CDR2 YFSETQ. The CDR3 is 14 amino acids. The CDR3 is CASSLVGTNTEAFF. The CDR3 nucleotides are TGCGCCAGCAGCTTGGTGGGCACTAACACTGAAGCTTTCTTT.

The chain has TRBV5-1 and TRBJ2-2, with D unresolved. With 2 bases removed from V and 1 base from J, the gap between germline ends came to 12 bases. CDR1 is SGHRS and CDR2 is YFSETQ in the germline V gene. The CDR3 has 16 amino acids. The CDR3 coding sequence is TGCGCCAGCAGCTTTAGTCCAGGAGAGAACACCGGGGAGCTGTTTTTT. It translates to CASSFSPGENTGELFF. Based on the CDR3 plus reference TRBV5-1 and TRBJ2-2, the full variable domain is KAGVTQTPRYLIKTRGQQVTLSCSPISGHRSVSWYQQTPGQGLQFLFEYFSETQRNKGNFPGRFSGRQFSNSRSEMNVSTLELGDSALYLCASSFSPGENTGELFFGEGSRLTVL.

The chain carries TRBV27 and TRBJ1-1, with D possibly TRBD1 on 6 matching bases. The CDR3 has 15 residues. Germline V gene sequence: CDR1 MNHEY, CDR2 SMNVEV (reference sequence). Trimming removed 0 bases at V and 4 bases at J, with 12 bases between. CDR3 region: CASSLSGGASTEAFF. CDR3 DNA sequence: TGTGCCAGCAGTTTATCGGGGGGGGCGAGCACTGAAGCTTTCTTT.

The chain combines TRBV5-1 with TRBJ1-1, with D unresolved. This CDR3 region has 16 residues. The V end was cut by 1 base, the J end by 1 base, with 14 bases between. Germline-derived CDR1 and CDR2 are SGHRS and YFSETQ. For the CDR3, the DNA is TGCGCCAGCAGCTTGAATTCAGGTGCGGGGAACACTGAAGCTTTCTTT. It is translated as CASSLNSGAGNTEAFF.

This clonotype was picked up a small number of times. The J gene is TRBJ2-3, the V gene TRBV5-1; D may be TRBD1 or TRBD2 (5 bases each). Looked up from germline, CDR1 is SGHRS and CDR2 is YFSETQ. This CDR3 comprises 15 residues. Trimming pared 4 bases from V and 6 bases from J, leaving 18 bases between. CDR3: CASSTGRSTMDTQYF. The CDR3, as DNA: TGCGCCAGCAGCACGGGACGGAGTACGATGGATACGCAGTATTTT.

This rearrangement joins TRBV5-1 to TRBJ2-7; D unresolved. Germline CDR1 and CDR2: SGHRS and YFSETQ. The V end lost 0 bases, the J end lost 4 bases, and 11 bases lay between the germline ends. This CDR3 has 14 residues. The chain's CDR3 is CASSLVADPYEQYF. The CDR3 nucleotides are TGCGCCAGCAGCTTGGTTGCGGACCCTTACGAGCAGTACTTC.

This clonotype showed up many times. The CDR3 nucleotides are TGTGCCAGCAGTTACTGGCCAGGAGGTGAGCAGTTCTTC. Amino acids: CASSYWPGGEQFF. The chain couples TRBV6-5 to TRBJ2-1; possibly TRBD2 for D (5 bases). Trimming removed 1 base from V and 9 bases from J, with 10 bases in between. The CDR3 consists of 13 residues. CDR1 and CDR2 from the germline V gene are MNHEY and SVGAGI.

The chain joins TRBV6-1 to TRBJ2-7, with D possibly called TRBD1 or TRBD2 (5 bases each). The germline gives CDR1 MNHNS, CDR2 SASEGT. The CDR3 has 17 amino acids. V lost 7 bases, J lost 6 bases, and 28 bases lay in between. The CDR3 nucleotides are TGTGCCAGCACTCGATTCTTTGTGGGGACGTCCCTCCCCGAGCAGTACTTC. Translation: CASTRFFVGTSLPEQYF.

V is TRBV7-8 and J is TRBJ2-1; D not certain. The CDR3 covers 15 residues. Germline V CDR1 and CDR2: SGHVS, FQNEAQ. V lost 1 base to trimming and J lost 2 bases, with 9 bases between them. The CDR3 loop reads CASSLDSRTYNEQFF. The CDR3 DNA sequence: TGTGCCAGCAGCTTAGACTCCCGGACCTACAATGAGCAGTTCTTC.

The table lists this clonotype with a few counts. CDR3: CASSLEVARGVVGYTF. As DNA, the CDR3 is TGTGCCAGCAGTTTAGAGGTGGCCAGGGGGGTCGTAGGCTACACCTTC. J is TRBJ1-2 and V is TRBV12-3 or TRBV12-4; 7 bases line up with TRBD1. V lost 1 base and J lost 8; bases outside the gene matches: 13. This CDR3 is built from 16 residues.

The chain couples TRBV12-3 or TRBV12-4 to TRBJ1-2; D not resolved. V was cut by 4 bases and J by 13 bases, with 13 bases left in between. This CDR3 region has 11 residues. CDR3 sequence: CASSYGAASTF. CDR3 bases: TGTGCCAGCAGTTACGGAGCGGCCTCCACCTTC.

Many counts were recorded for this clonotype. This chain joins TRBV27 and TRBJ2-7; D call uncertain. Germline V gene sequence: CDR1 MNHEY, CDR2 SMNVEV (reference sequence). Trimming took off 6 bases at V and 2 bases at J, with 11 bases between the two ends. The CDR3 is 13 residues long. The CDR3, as DNA: TGTGCCAGCAGCTTTGGGCAGGCCTACGAGCAGTACTTC. Its translation: CASSFGQAYEQYF.

A few counts support this clonotype. The J gene is TRBJ1-1, the V gene TRBV9; D gene unclear. V dropped 1 base and J dropped 1 base, with 5 bases sitting between them. This CDR3 contains 13 residues. Germline V gene data show CDR1 as SGDLS and CDR2 as YYNGEE. DNA for the CDR3: TGTGCCAGCAGCGTATGGGAGAACACTGAAGCTTTCTTT. Protein: CASSVWENTEAFF.

This clonotype was seen a handful of times. V gene TRBV5-1 combines with J gene TRBJ1-2; D gene unclear. V gave up 6 bases and J gave up 0 bases, with 15 bases separating them. Germline V gene data show CDR1 as SGHRS and CDR2 as YFSETQ. The CDR3 loop spans 15 amino acids. The CDR3: CASTPTSPANYGYTF. The CDR3 DNA follows: TGCGCCAGCACCCCTACGTCGCCAGCTAACTATGGCTACACCTTC.

In its sample, this clonotype was seen a few times. The chain has TRBV20-1 and TRBJ2-5; maybe TRBD1 (6 bases). The CDR3 extends over 13 amino acids. Trimming removed 5 bases from V and 2 bases from J, with 12 bases in between. The germline gives CDR1 DFQATT, CDR2 SNEGSKA (reference sequence). DNA for the CDR3: TGCAGTGCTTTGACAGGAGCTCAAGAGACCCAGTACTTC. Its translation: CSALTGAQETQYF.

This clonotype appeared many times. CDR3 DNA: TGTGCCACCAGTGAGCGAGCGTCGAACACCGGGGAGCTGTTTTTT. It is translated as CATSERASNTGELFF. This chain joins TRBV24-1 and TRBJ2-2; D is undetermined. There are 15 residues in the CDR3. V was trimmed by 4 bases and J by 0 bases, leaving 8 bases between them. From germline, CDR1 is KGHDR and CDR2 SFDVKD.